This TCR beta chain comes out of a study of CD8+ T cells in alopecia areata (dated by TCRdb to between 2018 and 2020). For the study in its entirety: The treated patients took part in an open-label pilot trial in which moderate-to-severe alopecia areata was treated with oral tofacitinib at 5 to 10 mg twice daily. Tofacitinib was administered for 6 to 18 months, and 6 months of follow-up off drug were then conducted to assess delayed response and recurrence. High-throughput TCRbeta sequencing was used to examine T cell clonal expansion in alopecia areata in both the C3H/HeJ mouse model and human patients. Scalp tissue and sorted CD4+ and CD8+ peripheral blood T cells from patchy and totalis/universalis alopecia areata patients and from healthy controls were covered by human TCRbeta sequencing. Biopsies were taken from tofacitinib-treated patients at baseline and at 4 and 24 weeks of treatment, and a later scalp biopsy was taken in several of the tofacitinib-treated patients. Clonality in the scalp was compared among normal scalp (n=4), patchy alopecia areata scalp (n=8), and alopecia totalis/universalis scalp (n=8). RNA was extracted with the PAXgene miRNA kit for fixed scalp, the miRNeasy kit for PBMCs, and the RNeasy kit for mouse skin. immunoSEQ multiplex PCR using 35 Vbeta forward primers and 13 Jbeta reverse primers was used to amplify TCRbeta CDR3 regions.

The CDR3 spans 13 residues, from the cysteine through the phenylalanine. Of the read, only the CDR3 DNA is kept; its 39 bases are in frame from base 1. Trimming takes 4 bases from V and 7 bases from J, and the germline ends sit 13 bases apart. Taken from the germline V gene, the CDR1 and CDR2 loops are SGHRS and YFSETQ. The method behind the library was the immunoSEQ multiplex PCR assay. For TCR sequencing, RNA was extracted from every sample and reverse transcribed into cDNA to serve as template. SuperScript III was used for first-strand cDNA synthesis, primed with a 2:1 mix of oligo-dT and random hexamers. Amplification bias was assessed with a synthetic immune receptor repertoire, and residual bias was removed computationally. From the authors' description of their analysis: Raw reads were preprocessed to remove errors, and CDR3 was defined by IMGT conventions from the conserved cysteine to phenylalanine. Clonality was calculated as 1 minus Shannon entropy normalized by log2 of the number of productive unique TCRs. Scalp TCRbeta sequences were cross-referenced with sorted blood CD4 and CD8 repertoires so that the CD4 or CD8 identity of scalp clones could be inferred. TCRdb obtained this table from immuneACCESS and retained in-frame rearrangements with V and J assigned. These tables miss some clones; where compared with another copy, unresolved V genes account for less than half of the shortfall, and the remainder is unexplained. V, J and clone size are taken as reported in that table, and D and trimming were inferred from the DNA itself. This sample has 5,500 to 9,000 clones in its table, and around 60% of those were observed once. The top ten clonotypes cover approximately 16% of the sample.

The sample's time point, from its label and the paper: baseline before oral tofacitinib. From alopecia areata patients, peripheral blood was collected along with lesional scalp punch biopsies. Human scalp biopsies were fixed immediately in PAXgene tissue containers. Overall results and qualifications from the work: Unlike mouse skin, which is dominated by gammadelta T cells, normal human skin has resident alphabeta T cells that are also sequenced, and this complicates analysis of the scalp TCR repertoire. Higher clonality and more expanded CD8+ clones were observed in lesional scalp than in normal scalp, particularly in alopecia totalis/universalis, a finding suggestive of antigenic drive. Shared TCR sequences between patients were less evident than in mice, which may be partly attributable to HLA diversity in the patient population.

In the case of this clone: Its target antigen remains unknown. The record has no base qualities; no much larger clone is one base away.

Sequenced here: skin, sampled at week 0. The TCR comes from a human donor with alopecia areata. The rearrangement combines TRBV5-1 with TRBJ2-3; no D gene can be assigned with confidence. This receptor has the CDR3 CASSALSENTQYF. The bases read TGCGCCAGCAGCGCCCTTAGTGAAAATACGCAGTATTTT.